Below are 17 T cell receptor beta chains sequenced from a single sample in a study of PD-1 blockade in classical Hodgkin lymphoma. Sample time point: cycle 4 day 1 (C4D1), after five to seven weeks of nivolumab. With no exception, relapse followed autologous stem cell transplantation in all patients, and brentuximab vedotin exposure varied. Isolation of CD4+ T cells from thawed PBMCs was performed by magnetic negative selection. Sequencing used immunoSEQ multiplex PCR; TCRdb keeps in-frame clones, though not all of them. The data hold 20,000 to 25,000 clones, with around 68% observed a single time. The sequencing here drew on CD4+ T cells from blood, taken before the fourth cycle of nivolumab. The receptors here all came from a human donor with classical Hodgkin lymphoma.

The chain uses TRBV5-1 and TRBJ2-2, with D tentatively TRBD1 (5 bases). The ends were cut back, 1 base at V and 0 bases at J, with 13 bases in the middle. CDR3 length: 17 residues. Germline values: CDR1 SGHRS, CDR2 YFSETQ. CDR3 DNA sequence: TGCGCCAGCAGCTTGTCAGGGCCCTTAGCGAACACCGGGGAGCTGTTTTTT. Protein: CASSLSGPLANTGELFF.

The rearrangement joins TRBV6-5 to TRBJ2-7; D gene ambiguous. The germline gives CDR1 MNHEY, CDR2 SVGAGI. The germline V and J ends were trimmed by 3 bases and 6 bases, with 15 bases remaining between them. This CDR3 comprises 14 residues. The CDR3 region is CASSYKGGSVEQYF. The CDR3 nucleotides read TGTGCCAGCAGTTATAAGGGCGGTTCCGTCGAGCAGTACTTC.

The chain joins TRBV7-3 to TRBJ2-1; the D is unclear. CDR3 length equals 13 residues. In germline, CDR1 is SGHTA, CDR2 FQGTGA. With 2 bases removed from V and 8 bases from J, the gap between germline ends came to 10 bases. The CDR3 sequence: CASSLLGLDEQFF. CDR3 DNA: TGTGCCAGCAGCTTATTGGGGTTGGATGAGCAGTTCTTC. Together with reference TRBV7-3 and TRBJ2-1, the CDR3 gives the full variable domain: GAGVSQTPSNKVTEKGKYVELRCDPISGHTALYWYRQSLGQGPEFLIYFQGTGAADDSGLPNDRFFAVRPEGSVSTLKIQRTERGDSAVYLCASSLLGLDEQFFGPGTRLTVL.

CDR3 in DNA: TGTGCCAGCAGCCAAGCGTGGGAGATCCAAGAGACCCAGTACTTC. Protein sequence: CASSQAWEIQETQYF. This chain links TRBV4-2 with TRBJ2-5, with TRBD2 as a possible D gene (5 bases). The V and J ends lost 1 base and 1 base respectively, with 10 bases between them. CDR3 length equals 15 residues. Germline loops: CDR1 LGHNA, CDR2 YNFKEQ.

V usage is TRBV5-4 and J usage is TRBJ2-5; D is unclear. There are 14 residues in the CDR3. Germline V lookup: CDR1 SGHNT, CDR2 YYREEE (reference sequence). V shed 5 bases and J shed 2 bases, with 13 bases lying between them. The CDR3 reads CASRSKVAQETQYF. CDR3 nucleotide sequence: TGTGCCAGCAGATCTAAGGTCGCACAAGAGACCCAGTACTTC.

This clone was found a few times. The chain links TRBV11-1 to TRBJ2-2; TRBD1 might be the D (6 bases). The CDR3 loop spans 18 amino acids. Germline V gene sequence: CDR1 SGHAT, CDR2 FQDESV (reference sequence). V lost 6 bases to trimming and J lost 5 bases, with 25 bases between them. The CDR3 spells CASSLWTLQGTYTGELFF. For the CDR3, the DNA is TGTGCCAGCAGTTTATGGACCTTACAGGGAACGTATACCGGGGAGCTGTTTTTT.

This chain connects TRBV11-2 to TRBJ2-6, with D tentatively TRBD1 (6 bases). In germline, CDR1 is SGHAT, CDR2 FQNNGV. Trimming cost V 6 bases and J 0 bases, with 18 bases left between them. The CDR3 loop spans 18 amino acids. CDR3 nucleotide sequence: TGTGCCAGCAGATCACAGGGAGCCCTTAGCTCTGGGGCCAACGTCCTGACTTTC. Its protein is CASRSQGALSSGANVLTF.

The rearrangement joins TRBV16 to TRBJ1-1; D gene unclear. The V end was cut by 4 bases, the J end by 1 base, with 4 bases between. The CDR3 runs 12 residues. Germline assignment: CDR1 KGHSY and CDR2 FQNENV. The CDR3: CASSLANTEAFF. CDR3 bases: TGTGCCAGCAGCCTGGCGAACACTGAAGCTTTCTTT.

This sequence joins TRBV5-4 and TRBJ2-5; D is unclear. With 3 bases removed from V and 3 bases from J, the gap between germline ends came to 9 bases. The V gene's germline CDR1 is SGHNT and CDR2 YYREEE (reference sequence). There are 13 residues in the CDR3. DNA of the CDR3: TGTGCCAGCAGCTCAACGCCCAAAGAGACCCAGTACTTC. Amino acid sequence: CASSSTPKETQYF.

In its sample, this clone was seen once. This chain joins TRBV11-2 and TRBJ2-7; 8 nucleotides align to TRBD1. In germline, CDR1 is SGHAT, CDR2 FQNNGV. The CDR3 has 16 amino acids. With V trimmed by 5 bases and J by 1 base, 10 bases remained unmatched. The CDR3 DNA is TGTGCCAGCAGCAAACTTATGGACAGGGTATCCTACGAGCAGTACTTC. This codes for CASSKLMDRVSYEQYF.

This clone was seen a few times. This sequence joins TRBV25-1 and TRBJ1-2, with a tentative D call TRBD1 (6 bases). V lost 0 bases and J 2 bases, leaving 7 bases between the germline ends. Germline assignment: CDR1 MGHDK and CDR2 SYGVNS. This CDR3 has 14 residues. DNA for the CDR3: TGTGCCAGCAGTGAATATCAGGGGAACTATGGCTACACCTTC. This encodes CASSEYQGNYGYTF.

The gene calls are TRBV5-1 and TRBJ2-6; D ambiguous. The V gene lost 0 bases and the J gene lost 1 base, with 2 bases spanning the gap. In germline, CDR1 is SGHRS, CDR2 YFSETQ. The CDR3 runs 14 residues. CDR3 sequence: CASSLVSGANVLTF. CDR3 bases: TGCGCCAGCAGCTTGGTTTCTGGGGCCAACGTCCTGACTTTC.

This clone has a handful of counts. J is TRBJ2-2 and V is TRBV4-1; no clear D. The CDR3 is 16 residues long. Deletions cut 3 bases from V and 0 bases from J, with 11 bases between. Germline CDR1 is MGHRA and CDR2 is YSYEKL. CDR3 protein: CASSHLMRTNTGELFF. Here the CDR3 DNA reads TGCGCCAGCAGCCATCTAATGAGGACGAACACCGGGGAGCTGTTTTTT.

The rearrangement links TRBV7-6 to TRBJ2-3; TRBD2 agrees at 8 bases. The CDR3 runs to 16 residues. V shed 4 bases, J shed 3 bases, and the junction held 9 bases outside the gene matches. Looked up from germline, CDR1 is SGHVS and CDR2 is FNYEAQ. CDR3 nucleotides: TGTGCCAGCAGCTCTCAATCGGGGGGGCCAACAGATACGCAGTATTTT. This encodes CASSSQSGGPTDTQYF.

The chain is built from TRBV18 and TRBJ2-1, with 8 bases identical to TRBD1. Germline CDR1 KGHSH, CDR2 LQKENI. This CDR3 has 16 residues. The trim removed 5 bases at V and 2 bases at J, leaving 8 bases unmatched. The CDR3 DNA reads as TGTGCCAGCTCATCCGCGACAGGGGTCACCTACAATGAGCAGTTCTTC. This codes for CASSSATGVTYNEQFF.

In its sample, this clone was seen once. The rearrangement uses TRBV5-1 and TRBJ2-5, with 7 positions matching TRBD1. The assigned J gene may be wrong: the sequence end matches TRBJ2-7 better. Germline V gene lookup returns CDR1 SGHRS and CDR2 YFSETQ. CDR3 size: 16 residues. The CDR3 nucleotides are TGCGCCAGCAGCTCCCAGGATACCACAGGGGCTCCCGAGCAGTACTTC. It encodes CASSSQDTTGAPEQYF.

The chain recombines TRBV19 with TRBJ1-2, with D tentatively TRBD1 (5 bases). The V end was cut by 7 bases, the J end by 5 bases, with 14 bases between. Germline V gene sequence: CDR1 LNHDA, CDR2 SQIVND (reference sequence). The CDR3 runs to 13 residues. CDR3 bases: TGTGCCAGTAAAAGACGGGACCATTATGGCTACACCTTC. It yields the protein CASKRRDHYGYTF.